This T cell receptor (beta chain) was retrieved from a study of post-analysis software for immune sequencing data. TCR beta libraries were prepared from cDNA with unique molecular identifiers. Around 500,000 cDNA molecules were recovered from an input of about 1 to 10 million T cells. TCRdb reprocessed the PCR reads via MiXCR and lists one record per CDR3 protein. This sample has about 430,000 distinct CDR3 sequences, with about 39% found just once. This clonotype has a handful of counts. This TCR was sampled from a girl aged 2-9 years with multiple sclerosis. The sequencing input was blood.

The CDR3 is CASSQASRGSKGGGTDTQYF. CDR3 sequence (DNA): TGTGCCAGCAGCCAAGCTTCTCGGGGCTCGAAAGGAGGAGGCACAGATACGCAGTATTTT. This chain connects TRBV4-2 to TRBJ2-3; D possibly uses TRBD1 or TRBD2 (5 bases each). The CDR3 extends over 20 amino acids. CDR1 is LGHNA, CDR2 YNFKEQ, per germline. Trimming cost V 1 base and J 1 base, with 24 bases left between them.